This TCR beta chain was sequenced for a study of tumor and adjacent non-tumor tissue in lung cancer. Study overall: There were roughly 11 adenocarcinoma, a couple of squamous cell carcinoma and 1 small cell lung cancer cases. Stage I to III disease affected 9 to 10 men and 4 or 5 women aged about 30 to 85. Study results and caveats: In normal lung, the top 100 clones were significantly more dominant than in tumor. Tumor tissue had significantly higher TCR diversity than normal lung.

The library came from three nested PCR rounds adapted from ARM-PCR protocols. TCRdb reanalysed the multiplex PCR reads using MiXCR and keeps one entry per CDR3 protein. The table includes 60,000 to 85,000 distinct CDR3 sequences, about three quarters detected once. From germline, CDR1 is MDHEN and CDR2 SYDVKM. The CDR3 consists of 16 residues. This sample's RNA came from whole unsorted tissue. Details on this clonotype: The antigen is unknown. At one end the junction does not follow the germline gene, possibly because of a read error.

This sequence originates from a woman aged 45-60 years with non-small cell lung cancer. Input material: lung tumor tissue. The V and J genes are TRBV28 and TRBJ2-3, with 8 bases aligning to TRBD2. The CDR3 sequence is CARSPGVAGLGRTEYF. The CDR3 DNA reads as TGTGCCAGGAGTCCAGGGGTAGCGGGATTGGGGCGTACGGAGTATTTT.